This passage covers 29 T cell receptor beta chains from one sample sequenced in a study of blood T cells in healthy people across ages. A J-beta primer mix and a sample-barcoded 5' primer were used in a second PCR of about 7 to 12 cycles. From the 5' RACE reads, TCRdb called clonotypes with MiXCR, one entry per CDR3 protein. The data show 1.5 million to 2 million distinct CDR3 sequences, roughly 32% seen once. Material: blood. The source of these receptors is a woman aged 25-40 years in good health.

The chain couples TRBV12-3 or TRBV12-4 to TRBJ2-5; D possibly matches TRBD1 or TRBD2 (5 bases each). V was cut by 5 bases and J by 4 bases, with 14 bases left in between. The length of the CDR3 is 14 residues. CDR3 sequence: CASSRFRDGETQYF. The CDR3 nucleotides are TGTGCCAGCAGTCGATTCCGGGACGGAGAGACCCAGTACTTC.

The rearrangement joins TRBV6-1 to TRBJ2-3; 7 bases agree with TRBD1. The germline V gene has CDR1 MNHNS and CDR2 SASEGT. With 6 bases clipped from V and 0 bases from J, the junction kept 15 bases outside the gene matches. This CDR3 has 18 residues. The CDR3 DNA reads TGTGCCAGCAGGGGGCCATGGGACAGCCCTGTTAGCACAGATACGCAGTATTTT. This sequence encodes CASRGPWDSPVSTDTQYF.

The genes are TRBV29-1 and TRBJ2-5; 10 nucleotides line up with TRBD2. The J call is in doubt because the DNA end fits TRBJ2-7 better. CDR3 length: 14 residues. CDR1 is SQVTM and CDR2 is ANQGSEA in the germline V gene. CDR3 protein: CSVKNRTSGYEQYF. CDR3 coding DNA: TGCAGCGTGAAGAACCGGACTAGCGGCTACGAGCAGTACTTC.

In DNA, the CDR3 is TGTGCCAGCAGCTTATTAGGGGGCGATGGGCAGTTCTTC. Its protein product is CASSLLGGDGQFF. The chain has TRBV7-3 and TRBJ2-1; TRBD1 agrees at 7 bases. V dropped 2 bases and J dropped 12; count of bases not matched to a gene: 7. CDR1 and CDR2 (germline): SGHTA, FQGTGA. The CDR3 length is 13 residues.

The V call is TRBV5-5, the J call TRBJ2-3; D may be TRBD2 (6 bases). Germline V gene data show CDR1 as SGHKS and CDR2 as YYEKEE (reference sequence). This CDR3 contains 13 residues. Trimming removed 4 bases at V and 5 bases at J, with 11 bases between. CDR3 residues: CASSGGAEDTQYF. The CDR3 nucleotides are TGTGCCAGCAGCGGCGGGGCCGAAGATACGCAGTATTTT.

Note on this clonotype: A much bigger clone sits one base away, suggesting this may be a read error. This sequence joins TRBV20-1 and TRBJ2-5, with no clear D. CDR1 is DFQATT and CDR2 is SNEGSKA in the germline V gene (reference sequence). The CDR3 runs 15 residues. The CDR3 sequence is CSARDATAYQETRYF. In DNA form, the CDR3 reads TGCAGTGCTAGAGATGCGACCGCGTACCAAGAGACCCGGTACTTC.

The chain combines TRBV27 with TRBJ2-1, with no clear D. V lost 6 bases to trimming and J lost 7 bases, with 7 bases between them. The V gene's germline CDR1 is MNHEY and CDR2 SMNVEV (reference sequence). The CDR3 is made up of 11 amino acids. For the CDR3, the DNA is TGTGCCAGCAGGGGGTGGAATGAGCAGTTCTTC. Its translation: CASRGWNEQFF.

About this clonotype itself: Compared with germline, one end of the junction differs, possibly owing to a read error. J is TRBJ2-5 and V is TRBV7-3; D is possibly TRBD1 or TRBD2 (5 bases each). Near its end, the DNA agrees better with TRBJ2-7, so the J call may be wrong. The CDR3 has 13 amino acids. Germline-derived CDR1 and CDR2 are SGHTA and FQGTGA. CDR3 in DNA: TGTGGCAGCAGCTTAGCGCAGGGCTACGAGCAGTACTTC. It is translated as CGSSLAQGYEQYF.

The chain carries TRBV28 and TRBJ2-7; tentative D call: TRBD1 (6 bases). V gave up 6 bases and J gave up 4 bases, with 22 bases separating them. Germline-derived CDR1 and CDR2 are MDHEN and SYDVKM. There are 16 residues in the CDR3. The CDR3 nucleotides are TGTGCCAGCAGCCCCAGTGGGGGCGAGCCCCCTTACGAGCAGTACTTC. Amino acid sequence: CASSPSGGEPPYEQYF.

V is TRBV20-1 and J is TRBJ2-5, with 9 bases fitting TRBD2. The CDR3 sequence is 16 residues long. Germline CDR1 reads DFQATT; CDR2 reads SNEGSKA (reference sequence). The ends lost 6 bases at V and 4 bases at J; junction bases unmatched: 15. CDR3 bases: TGCAGTGCCCCGAACCCAAGGACTAGCGAAGGAGAGACCCAGTACTTC. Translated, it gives CSAPNPRTSEGETQYF.

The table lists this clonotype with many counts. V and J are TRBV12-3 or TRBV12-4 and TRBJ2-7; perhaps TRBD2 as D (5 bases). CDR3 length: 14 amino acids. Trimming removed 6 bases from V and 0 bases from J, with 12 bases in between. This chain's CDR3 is CASSIDGVSYEQYF. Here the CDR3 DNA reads TGTGCCAGCAGCATAGACGGGGTCTCCTACGAGCAGTACTTC.

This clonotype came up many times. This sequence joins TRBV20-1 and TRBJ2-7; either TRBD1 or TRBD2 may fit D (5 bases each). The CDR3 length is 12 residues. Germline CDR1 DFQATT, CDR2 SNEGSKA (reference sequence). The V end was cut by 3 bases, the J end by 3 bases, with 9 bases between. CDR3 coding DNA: TGCAGTGCTAGGGTTGGGGGCTACGAGCAGTACTTC. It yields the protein CSARVGGYEQYF.

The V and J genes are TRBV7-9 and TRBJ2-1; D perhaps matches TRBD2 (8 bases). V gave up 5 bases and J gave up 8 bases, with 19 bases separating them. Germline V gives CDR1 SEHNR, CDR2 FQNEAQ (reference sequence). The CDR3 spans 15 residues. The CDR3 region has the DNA TGTGCCAGCAGCCGGACTAGCCCCAGGGGGGATGAGCAGTTCTTC. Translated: CASSRTSPRGDEQFF.

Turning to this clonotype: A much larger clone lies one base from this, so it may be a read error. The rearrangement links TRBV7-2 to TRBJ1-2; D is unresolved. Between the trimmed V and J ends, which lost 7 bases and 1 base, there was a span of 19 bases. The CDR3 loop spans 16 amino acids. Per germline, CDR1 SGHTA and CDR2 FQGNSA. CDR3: CASNQSRATGNYGYTF. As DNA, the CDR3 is TGTGCCAGCAACCAAAGCAGAGCTACCGGTAACTATGGCTACACCTTC.

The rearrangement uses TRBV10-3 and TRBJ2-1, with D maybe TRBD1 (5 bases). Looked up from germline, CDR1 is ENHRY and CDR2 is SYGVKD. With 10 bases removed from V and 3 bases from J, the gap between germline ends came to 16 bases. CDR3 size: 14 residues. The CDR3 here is CATGLGRDYNEQFF. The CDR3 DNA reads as TGTGCCACCGGGCTGGGCAGGGACTACAATGAGCAGTTCTTC.

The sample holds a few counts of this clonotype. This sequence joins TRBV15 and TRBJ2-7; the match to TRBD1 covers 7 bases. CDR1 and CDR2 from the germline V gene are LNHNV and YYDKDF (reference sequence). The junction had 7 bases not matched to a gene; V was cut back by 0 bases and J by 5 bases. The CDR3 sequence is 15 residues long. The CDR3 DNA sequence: TGTGCCACCAGCAGAGATCTTCAGGGGGTTCACGAGCAGTACTTC. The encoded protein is CATSRDLQGVHEQYF.

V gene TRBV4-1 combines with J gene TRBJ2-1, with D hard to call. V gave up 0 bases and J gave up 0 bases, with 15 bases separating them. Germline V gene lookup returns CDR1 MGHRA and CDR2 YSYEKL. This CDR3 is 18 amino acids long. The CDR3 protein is CASSQEPSSFNSYNEQFF. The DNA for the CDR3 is TGCGCCAGCAGCCAAGAACCGAGTAGCTTCAACTCCTACAATGAGCAGTTCTTC.

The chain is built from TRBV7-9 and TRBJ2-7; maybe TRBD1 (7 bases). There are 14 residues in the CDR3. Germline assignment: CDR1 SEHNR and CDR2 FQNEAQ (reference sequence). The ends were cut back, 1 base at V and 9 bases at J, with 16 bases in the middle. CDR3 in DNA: TGTGCCAGCAGCTTAGGCGGAGGGGGCGCCGCGCAGTACTTC. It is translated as CASSLGGGGAAQYF.

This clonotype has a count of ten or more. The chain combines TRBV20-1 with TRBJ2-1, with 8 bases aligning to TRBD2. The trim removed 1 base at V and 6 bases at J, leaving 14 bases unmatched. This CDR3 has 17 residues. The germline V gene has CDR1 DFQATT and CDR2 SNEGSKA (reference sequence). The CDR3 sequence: CSARAPRAAGVPNEQFF. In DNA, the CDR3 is TGCAGTGCTAGAGCCCCCAGGGCAGCGGGAGTCCCCAATGAGCAGTTCTTC.

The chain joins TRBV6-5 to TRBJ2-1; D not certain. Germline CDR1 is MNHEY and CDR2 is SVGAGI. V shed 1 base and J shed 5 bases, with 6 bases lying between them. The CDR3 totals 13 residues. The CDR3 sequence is CASSYCGNNEQFF. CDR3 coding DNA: TGTGCCAGCAGTTACTGTGGAAACAATGAGCAGTTCTTC.

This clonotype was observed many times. The CDR3 DNA follows: TGCAGTGCTAGATCGGGACTACAGACAGATACGCAGTATTTT. Residues: CSARSGLQTDTQYF. The chain links TRBV20-1 to TRBJ2-3; TRBD2 aligns across 7 bases. J gave up 3 bases and V 2 bases, and 5 bases lay outside the gene matches. Germline values: CDR1 DFQATT, CDR2 SNEGSKA (reference sequence). The CDR3 extends over 14 amino acids.

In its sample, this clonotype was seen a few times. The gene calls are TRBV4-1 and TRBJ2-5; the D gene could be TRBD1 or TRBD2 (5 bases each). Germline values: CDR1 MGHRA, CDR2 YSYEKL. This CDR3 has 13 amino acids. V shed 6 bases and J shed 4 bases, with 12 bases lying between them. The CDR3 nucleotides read TGCGCCAGCAGGCCCTTGGGGGTAGAGACCCAGTACTTC. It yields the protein CASRPLGVETQYF.

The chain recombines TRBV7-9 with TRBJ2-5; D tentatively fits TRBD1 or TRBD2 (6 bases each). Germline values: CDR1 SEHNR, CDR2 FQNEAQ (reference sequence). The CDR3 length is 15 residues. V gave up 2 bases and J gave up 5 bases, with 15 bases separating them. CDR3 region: CASSLNRAGPETQYF. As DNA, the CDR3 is TGTGCCAGCAGCTTAAACAGGGCGGGGCCGGAGACCCAGTACTTC.

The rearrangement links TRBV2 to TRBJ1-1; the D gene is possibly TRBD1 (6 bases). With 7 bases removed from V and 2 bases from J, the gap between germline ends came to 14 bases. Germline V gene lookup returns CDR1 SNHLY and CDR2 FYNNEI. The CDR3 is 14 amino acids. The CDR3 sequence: CASITGPGNTEAFF. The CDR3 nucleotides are TGTGCCAGCATAACAGGGCCCGGTAACACTGAAGCTTTCTTT.

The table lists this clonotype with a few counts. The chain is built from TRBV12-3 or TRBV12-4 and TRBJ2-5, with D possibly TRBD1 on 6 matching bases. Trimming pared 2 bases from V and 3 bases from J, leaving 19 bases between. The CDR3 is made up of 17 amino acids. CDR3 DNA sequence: TGTGCCAGCAGTTTAAGGGGGTCGGGGCAGGGGAAAGAGACCCAGTACTTC. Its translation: CASSLRGSGQGKETQYF.

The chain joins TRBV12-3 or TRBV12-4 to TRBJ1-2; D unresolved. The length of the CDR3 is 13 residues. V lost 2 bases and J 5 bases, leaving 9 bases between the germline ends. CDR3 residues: CASSLLPEYGYTF. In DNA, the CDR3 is TGTGCCAGCAGTTTACTACCAGAATATGGCTACACCTTC.

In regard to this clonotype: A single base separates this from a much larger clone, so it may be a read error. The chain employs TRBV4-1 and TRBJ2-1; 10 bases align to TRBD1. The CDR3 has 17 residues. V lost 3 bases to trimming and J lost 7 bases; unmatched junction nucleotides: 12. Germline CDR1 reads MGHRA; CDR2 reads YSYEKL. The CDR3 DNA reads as TGCGCCAGCAGCCAGGATGGGAGACAGGGGGCGTGGAATGAGCAGTTCTTC. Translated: CASSQDGRQGAWNEQFF.

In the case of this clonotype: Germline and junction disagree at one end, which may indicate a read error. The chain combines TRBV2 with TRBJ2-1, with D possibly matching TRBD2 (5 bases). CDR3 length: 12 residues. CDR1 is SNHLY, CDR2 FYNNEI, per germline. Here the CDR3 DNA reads TGTGCCAGCAGGGACTCCTACAATAAGCAGTTCTTC. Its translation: CASRDSYNKQFF.

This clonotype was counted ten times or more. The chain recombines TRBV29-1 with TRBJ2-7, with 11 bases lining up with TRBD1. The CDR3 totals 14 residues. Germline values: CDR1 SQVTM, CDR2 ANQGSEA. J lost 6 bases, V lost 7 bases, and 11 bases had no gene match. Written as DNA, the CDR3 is TGCAGCGCCCGAAGAGGGACAGGGGGACCCGAGCAGTACTTC. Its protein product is CSARRGTGGPEQYF.